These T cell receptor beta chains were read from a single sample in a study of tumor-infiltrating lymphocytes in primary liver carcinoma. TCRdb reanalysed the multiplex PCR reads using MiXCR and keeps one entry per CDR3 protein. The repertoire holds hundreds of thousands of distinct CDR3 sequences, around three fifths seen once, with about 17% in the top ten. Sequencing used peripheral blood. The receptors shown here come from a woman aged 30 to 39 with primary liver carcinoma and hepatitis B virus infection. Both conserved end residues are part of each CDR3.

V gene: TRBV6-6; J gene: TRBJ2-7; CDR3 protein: CASSYPGLSSYEQYF
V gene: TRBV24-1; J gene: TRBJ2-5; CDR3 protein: CATSDGLETQYF
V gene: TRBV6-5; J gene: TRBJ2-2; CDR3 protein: CASSRGSLGELFF
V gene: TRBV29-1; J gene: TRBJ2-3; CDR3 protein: CSVEKGGAATVTQYF
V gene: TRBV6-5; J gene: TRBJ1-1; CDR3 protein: CASSSRGGDETFF
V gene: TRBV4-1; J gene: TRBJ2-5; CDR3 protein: CASSQVAGKYQETQNF
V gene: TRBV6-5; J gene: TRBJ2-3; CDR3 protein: CASTPPGGTQYF
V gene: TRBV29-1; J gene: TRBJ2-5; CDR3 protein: CSVRISPHQETQYF
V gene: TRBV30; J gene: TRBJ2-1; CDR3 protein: CAWSGGLDSNEQFF
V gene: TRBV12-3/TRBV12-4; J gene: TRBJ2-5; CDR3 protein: CTSSLWTHLQKTQYF
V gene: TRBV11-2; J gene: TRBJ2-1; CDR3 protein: CASSPNPATSSEQFF
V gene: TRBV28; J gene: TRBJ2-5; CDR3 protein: CASTHLGTGGTMSGETHYF
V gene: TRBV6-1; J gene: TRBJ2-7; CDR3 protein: CASSVGSASEQYF
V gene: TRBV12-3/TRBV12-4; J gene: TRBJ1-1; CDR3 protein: CASSLGGPATETFF
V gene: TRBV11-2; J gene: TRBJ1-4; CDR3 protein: CASSWVVVGEKLFF
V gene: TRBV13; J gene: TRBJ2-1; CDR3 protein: CASSLGTNYNEQFF
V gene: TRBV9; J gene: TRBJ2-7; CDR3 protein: CASSVDGSGRPSYEQYF
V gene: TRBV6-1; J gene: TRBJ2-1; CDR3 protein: CASSPGLVVNEQFF
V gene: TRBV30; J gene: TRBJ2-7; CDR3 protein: CASRLERFNERYF
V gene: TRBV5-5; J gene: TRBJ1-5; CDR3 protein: CASSFRIGSNQPQHF
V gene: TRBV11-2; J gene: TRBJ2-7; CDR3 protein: CASSLASGLGFYEQYF
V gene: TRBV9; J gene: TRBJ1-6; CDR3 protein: CASSTQEVNSPLHF
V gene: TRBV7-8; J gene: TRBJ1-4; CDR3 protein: CASSQAGAAANEKLFF
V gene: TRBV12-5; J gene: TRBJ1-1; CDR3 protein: CASARDRDAFF
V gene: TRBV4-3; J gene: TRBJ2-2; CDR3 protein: CISRLGTGELFF
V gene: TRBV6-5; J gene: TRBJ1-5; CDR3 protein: CASSHRRGQNQPQHF
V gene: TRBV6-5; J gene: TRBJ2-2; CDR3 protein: CTSNYSTGATGELFF
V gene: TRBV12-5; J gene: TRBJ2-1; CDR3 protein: CASGFPTNEQLF
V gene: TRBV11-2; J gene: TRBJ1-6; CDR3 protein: CASSYQGGAGNSPLHF
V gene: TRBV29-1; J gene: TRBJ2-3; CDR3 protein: CSVHFGQKEYF
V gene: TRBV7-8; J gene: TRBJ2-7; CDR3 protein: CASSLGVLAYGQYF
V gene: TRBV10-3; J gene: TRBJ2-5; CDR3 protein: CAIEGRLQAETQYF
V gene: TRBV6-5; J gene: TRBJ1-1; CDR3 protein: CASTSQQRGFTEAFF
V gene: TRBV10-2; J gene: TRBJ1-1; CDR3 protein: CASSGFVAGNTEASF
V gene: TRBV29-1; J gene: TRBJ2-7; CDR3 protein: CSVEMADSSFYEQYF
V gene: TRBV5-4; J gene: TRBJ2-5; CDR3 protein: CASSSSTGRGETQYF
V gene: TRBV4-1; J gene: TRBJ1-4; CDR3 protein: CASSQVRGSNGELFF
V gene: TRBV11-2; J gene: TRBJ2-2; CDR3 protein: CASSLTLWGDAGELFF
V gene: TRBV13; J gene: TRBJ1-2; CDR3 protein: CASSYRRDTGPYGYTF
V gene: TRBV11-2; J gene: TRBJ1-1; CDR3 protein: CASSYDGSLNIEAFF
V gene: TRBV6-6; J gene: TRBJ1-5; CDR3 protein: CASKGLGNQPQHF
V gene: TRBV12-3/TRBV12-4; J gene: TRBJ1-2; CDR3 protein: CTSSLGLGYGYTF
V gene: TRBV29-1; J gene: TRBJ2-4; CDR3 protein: CSVTSQTGLRNIQYF
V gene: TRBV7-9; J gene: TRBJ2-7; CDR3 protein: CASSAYAQYF
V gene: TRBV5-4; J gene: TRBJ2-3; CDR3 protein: CASSFSTSGRRTDTQYF
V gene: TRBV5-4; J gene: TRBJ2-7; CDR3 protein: CASSLVSSAQYF
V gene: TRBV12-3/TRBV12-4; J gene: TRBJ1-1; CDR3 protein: CASSLGRQGKRAFF
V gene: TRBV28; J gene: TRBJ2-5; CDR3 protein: CASRTGGTETQYF
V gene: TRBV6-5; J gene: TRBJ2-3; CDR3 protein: CASRGAGLAVTDTQYF